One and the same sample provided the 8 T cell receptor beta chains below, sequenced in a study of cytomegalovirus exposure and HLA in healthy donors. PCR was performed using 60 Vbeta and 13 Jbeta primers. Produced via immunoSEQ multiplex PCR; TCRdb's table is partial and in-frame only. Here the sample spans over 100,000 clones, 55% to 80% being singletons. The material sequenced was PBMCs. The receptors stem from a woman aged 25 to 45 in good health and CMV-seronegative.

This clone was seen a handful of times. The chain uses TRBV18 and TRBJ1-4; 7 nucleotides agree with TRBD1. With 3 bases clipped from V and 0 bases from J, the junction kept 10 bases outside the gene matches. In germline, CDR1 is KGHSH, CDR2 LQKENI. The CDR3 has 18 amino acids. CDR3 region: CASSPLGRDSATNEKLFF. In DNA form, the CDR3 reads TGTGCCAGCTCACCCCTAGGCCGGGACAGTGCAACTAATGAAAAACTGTTTTTT.

The chain's CDR3 is CASARDSAYEQYF. The DNA for the CDR3 is TGTGCCAGCGCAAGGGACAGCGCCTACGAGCAGTACTTC. The rearrangement uses TRBV28 and TRBJ2-7, with 7 nucleotides matching TRBD1. Germline values: CDR1 MDHEN, CDR2 SYDVKM. The CDR3 runs 13 residues. The trim removed 8 bases at V and 2 bases at J, leaving 6 bases unmatched.

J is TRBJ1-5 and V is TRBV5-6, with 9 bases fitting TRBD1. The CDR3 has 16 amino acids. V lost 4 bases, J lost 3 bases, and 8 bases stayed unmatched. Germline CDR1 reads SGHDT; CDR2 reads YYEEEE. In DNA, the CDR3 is TGTGCCAGCAGCCCCCGGACAGGGGCCTACAATCAGCCCCAGCATTTT. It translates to CASSPRTGAYNQPQHF.

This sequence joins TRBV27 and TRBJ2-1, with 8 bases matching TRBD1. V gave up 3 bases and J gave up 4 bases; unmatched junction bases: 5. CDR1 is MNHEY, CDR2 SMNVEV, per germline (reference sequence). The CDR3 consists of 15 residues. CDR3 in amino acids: CASSLNGDRYNEQFF. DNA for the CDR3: TGTGCCAGCAGTTTGAATGGGGACAGGTACAATGAGCAGTTCTTC.

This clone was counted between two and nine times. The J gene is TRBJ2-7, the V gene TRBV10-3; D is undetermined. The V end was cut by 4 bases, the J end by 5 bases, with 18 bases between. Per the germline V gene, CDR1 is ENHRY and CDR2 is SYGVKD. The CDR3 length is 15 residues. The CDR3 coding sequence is TGTGCCATCAGTGGCCGGTCCGTCGCACTGGACGAGCAGTACTTC. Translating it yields CAISGRSVALDEQYF.

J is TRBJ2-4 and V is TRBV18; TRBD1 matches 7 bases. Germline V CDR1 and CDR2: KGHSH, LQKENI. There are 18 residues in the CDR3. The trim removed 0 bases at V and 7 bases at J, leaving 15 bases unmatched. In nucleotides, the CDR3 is TGTGCCAGCTCACCACCTGTGCAGGGGGTCCCTAGGGGGAACATTCAGTACTTC. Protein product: CASSPPVQGVPRGNIQYF.

The CDR3 spells CASSFGLAGGGQETQYF. The CDR3 nucleotides read TGTGCCAGCAGCTTCGGACTAGCGGGAGGGGGGCAAGAGACCCAGTACTTC. This chain uses TRBV11-3 with TRBJ2-5, with 15 bases lining up with TRBD2. Germline V lookup: CDR1 SGHNT, CDR2 YENEEA. The CDR3 extends over 17 amino acids. After removal of 3 bases from V and 2 bases from J, the junction contained 4 bases not matched to a gene.

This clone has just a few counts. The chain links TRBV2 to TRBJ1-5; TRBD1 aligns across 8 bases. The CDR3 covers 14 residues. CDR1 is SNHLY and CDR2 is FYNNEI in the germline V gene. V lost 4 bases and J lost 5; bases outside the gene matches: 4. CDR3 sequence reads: CASSGQGTDQPQHF. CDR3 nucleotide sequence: TGTGCCAGCAGTGGACAGGGGACAGATCAGCCCCAGCATTTT. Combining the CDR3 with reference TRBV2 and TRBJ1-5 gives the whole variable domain EPEVTQTPSHQVTQMGQEVILRCVPISNHLYFYWYRQILGQKVEFLVSFYNNEISEKSEIFDDQFSVERPDGSNFTLKIRSTKLEDSAMYFCASSGQGTDQPQHFGDGTRLSIL.